This T cell receptor beta chain derives from a study of lymphopenia after photon versus proton radiotherapy. Measured with immunoSEQ multiplex PCR; TCRdb has only the in-frame clones, and not every one. Here the sample spans 70,000 or so clones, about nine tenths being singletons. The study, taken as a whole, reports: Under photons, naive T cells and diversity fell while effector/memory populations rose.

Germline CDR1 and CDR2: PRHDT and FYEKMQ (reference sequence). The CDR3 contains 15 residues. Trimming at V came to 4 bases and at J to 5 bases, leaving 8 bases not matched to a gene. Turning to this clone: Its matching antigen is unknown.

This chain uses TRBV13 with TRBJ2-7; 10 bases agree with TRBD1. This specimen was peripheral blood, taken from a patient treated with photon-based radiotherapy. This TCR was sampled from a woman aged 40 to 50 with cholangiocarcinoma. CDR3 protein: CASSWAGQGRNEQYF. The CDR3 nucleotides read TGTGCCAGCAGCTGGGCGGGACAGGGGAGGAACGAGCAGTACTTC. Drawing the rest from reference TRBV13 and TRBJ2-7, the complete variable domain is AAGVIQSPRHLIKEKRETATLKCYPIPRHDTVYWYQQGPGQDPQFLISFYEKMQSDKGSIPDRFSAQQFSDYHSELNMSSLELGDSALYFCASSWAGQGRNEQYFGPGTRLTVT.